These T cell receptor beta chains were read from a single sample in a study of blood T cell repertoires in COVID-19. The protocol was immunoSEQ multiplex PCR, while the TCRdb copy is restricted to in-frame clones and leaves out a portion. The sample carries some 350,000 clones, over 75% recorded once. Input material: PBMCs or T cells enriched from blood (not recorded which). These receptors were obtained from a man aged 18 to 30 who had recovered from COVID-19. CDR3s include the opening cysteine and the closing phenylalanine or tryptophan. A D gene is named only where the DNA matches it firmly. Clone size is shown for a subset of rows, as once, few, many or a class of expanded clone.

NA,NA,TRBV5-6,TRBJ2-5,TGTGCCAGCAGCGCAGGTGCCCAAGAGACCCAGTACTTC,CASSAGAQETQYF
NA,NA,TRBV10-2,TRBJ1-5,TGCGCCAGCAGTGACTTGACAGTTTATAGCAATCAGCCCCAGCATTTT,CASSDLTVYSNQPQHF
NA,NA,TRBV5-4,TRBJ2-2,TGTGCCAGCAGCTTGGACAGTCCGAACACCGGGGAGCTGTTTTTT,CASSLDSPNTGELFF
NA,TRBD2,TRBV4-1,TRBJ2-3,TGCGCCAGCAGCGGGATTAGCGGGAGGGCCGACGATACGCAGTATTTT,CASSGISGRADDTQYF
few,TRBD1,TRBV13,TRBJ1-1,TGTGCCAGCAGCTTGGGACAGGGGCGAAGGAACACTGAAGCTTTCTTT,CASSLGQGRRNTEAFF
once,NA,TRBV9,TRBJ2-5,TGTGCCAGCAGCGTAGAGGGGTCGAAAGAGACCCAGTACTTC,CASSVEGSKETQYF
NA,NA,TRBV28,TRBJ1-3,TGTGCCAGCAATGACAGGTCGAGAAACACCATATATTTT,CASNDRSRNTIYF
NA,TRBD1,TRBV27,TRBJ1-2,TGTGCCAGCAGTTTCTCCGGTGGGACAGGGTGGAGCTATGGCTACACCTTC,CASSFSGGTGWSYGYTF
NA,TRBD2,TRBV6-6,TRBJ2-1,TGTGCCAGCAGTCCTAGCGGGAGAGGGGGGATAGGAGAGCAGTTCTTC,CASSPSGRGGIGEQFF
NA,NA,TRBV10-3,TRBJ1-2,TGTGCCATCAGTGAGTCGACACTAGATGGCTACACCTTC,CAISESTLDGYTF
NA,NA,TRBV29-1,TRBJ2-2,TGCAGCGTTGGAGCGAACACCGGGGAGCTGTTTTTT,CSVGANTGELFF